The following is a TCR beta chain sequence with its context. Which antigen it targets is not known. Per-base quality was not reported, and no clone a single base away is much larger than it. Patients with autoimmune disease history or receiving systemic immunosuppression were excluded from the trial. Peripheral blood for TCR sequencing was collected from all dose cohorts at baseline, on cycle 4 day 1, and on cycle 7 day 1. Samples came from an open-label, multicenter, first-in-human phase I dose-escalation trial of ivuxolimab. Adults with locally advanced or metastatic head and neck squamous cell, hepatocellular, melanoma or renal cell carcinoma were enrolled in the trial. CD4+ and CD8+ T cells were sorted separately from peripheral blood before TCR sequencing. Spanning cysteine to phenylalanine, the CDR3 consists of 11 amino acids. The sequence is cut down to CDR3 DNA, 33 bases in frame from base 1. Trimming takes 6 bases from V and 7 bases from J, and the germline ends sit 12 bases apart. CDR1 and CDR2 were assigned from the germline V gene (reference sequence) as DFQATT and SNEGSKA.

This entry comes from a study of OX40 agonist ivuxolimab in advanced cancers. Background for the entire study: The costimulatory receptor OX40 (CD134) was targeted by ivuxolimab, a fully human IgG2 agonistic monoclonal antibody. Intravenous ivuxolimab was administered to patients every 2 weeks at six dose levels: 0.01, 0.1, 0.3, 1.5, 3 and 10 mg/kg. Among the roughly 52 dose-escalation patients, some 20 had hepatocellular carcinoma, roughly 15 melanoma, 9 renal cell carcinoma and 9 head and neck cancer. In the dose-escalation cohort, roughly 82% of patients were male, and the mean age was roughly 56 years with a range of about 20 to 80. Prior anti-PD-1, anti-PD-L1 or anti-CTLA-4 therapy was permitted, and approximately 39% of dose-escalation patients had received checkpoint inhibitors. Partial responses were achieved by three dose-escalation patients, of whom one had hepatocellular carcinoma and two had cutaneous melanoma. Peripheral TCRbeta sequencing aimed to test whether ivuxolimab altered TCR sequence diversity and caused clonal T-cell expansion. The paper describes the monotherapy dose-escalation part (N ≈ 49 patients) of the phase I trial of ivuxolimab.

Genomic DNA was extracted from sorted cells for sequencing of the TCRbeta CDR3 region. The immunoSEQ Assay was used for sequencing of TCRbeta CDR3 regions. Drawn from immuneACCESS, this table holds only the in-frame rearrangements with V and J called that TCRdb kept. Clones are partly lost; checked studies trace under half to an unresolved V gene and leave the rest unexplained. In this sample the table shows about 150,000 clones, approximately 94% of which occur a single time. About 0.31% of the sample comes from the top ten. Points the paper makes about the study in general: Partial responders in the 0.1-3.0 mg/kg groups had among the lowest normalized peripheral clonal expansion, especially among CD8+ T cells. After ivuxolimab, CD8+ T cells had more expanded clones than CD4+ T cells on average. Which antigens the clonally expanded peripheral T cells were specific for was not determined. At doses of 0.1 to 3.0 mg/kg, clonal expansion of both CD4+ and CD8+ T cells in blood was seen between baseline and week 6. Low levels of normalized T-cell clonal expansion were also shown by some nonresponding patients.

The clonotype was recovered from an adult with an advanced solid tumor such as melanoma, head and neck, liver or kidney cancer. The chain joins TRBV20-1 to TRBJ1-1; matching of 6 bases hints at TRBD1 as the D gene. Source: CD4+ or CD8+ T cells sorted from blood, taken in a trial of the OX40 agonist ivuxolimab. At the DNA level, the sequence is TGCAGTGCCCGCAGGGGTGGTGAAGCTTTCTTT. It codes for CSARRGGEAFF.